One and the same sample provided the 19 T cell receptor beta chains below, sequenced in a study of T cells expressing NK-cell markers (dated by TCRdb to the early 2020s). The library was prepared using 5' RACE. The instrument given in TCRdb is Illumina HiSeq 2000. TCRdb reprocessed the reads, so every CDR3 protein sequence counts as one entry and DNA is not shown. The sample table includes roughly 150,000 distinct CDR3 sequences. The ten largest clones take up approximately 17% of the sample. Sequenced material: blood T cells: a sorted CD56 or NKG2C T cell subset, CD4+ or CD8+ T cells, or bulk PBMC T cells (not recorded which). All receptors derive from a woman between 18 and 75 years old in good health.

The genes are TRBV11-2 and TRBJ2-5; lacking DNA, the TRBD2 call made by TCRdb goes unchecked. The germline CDR1 and CDR2 sequences are SGHAT and FQNNGV. This CDR3 contains 15 residues. The CDR3 sequence: CASSLVGLEGETQYF.

The chain carries TRBV2 and TRBJ1-2; the TCRdb call, TRBD1, lacks DNA for checking. The CDR3 sequence is 15 residues long. Germline values: CDR1 SNHLY, CDR2 FYNNEI. Here the CDR3 reads CASSEIPGVADGYTF.

V gene TRBV6-1 combines with J gene TRBJ1-2; absent DNA, TCRdb's TRBD1 call cannot be checked. Germline lookup yields CDR1 MNHNS and CDR2 SASEGT. This CDR3 is built from 13 residues. The CDR3 protein is CASSEHRGRGYTF.

The chain uses TRBV20-1 and TRBJ2-7; with no DNA, the TCRdb D assignment of TRBD1 cannot be verified. The CDR3 has 16 amino acids. In germline, CDR1 is DFQATT, CDR2 SNEGSKA (reference sequence). CDR3 region: CSARMGHAGSRTEQYF.

V and J are TRBV20-1 and TRBJ2-5; the TRBD1 assignment by TCRdb is unverifiable without DNA. Germline CDR1 DFQATT, CDR2 SNEGSKA (reference sequence). The CDR3 length is 16 residues. CDR3 amino acids: CSARSSRGQNWETQYF.

The chain uses TRBV4-1 and TRBJ2-5; TCRdb's D gene call, TRBD1, goes unchecked for lack of DNA. The CDR3 runs 14 residues. Germline V lookup: CDR1 MGHRA, CDR2 YSYEKL. CDR3: CASSQGTGLETQYF.

The rearrangement links TRBV5-1 to TRBJ1-2; TCRdb's D gene call, TRBD1, goes unchecked for lack of DNA. The CDR3 is 13 amino acids. The germline gives CDR1 SGHRS, CDR2 YFSETQ. CDR3 sequence reads: CASSLGGKSGYTF.

This chain connects TRBV5-6 to TRBJ2-1; TCRdb returns TRBD2, unconfirmable since there is no DNA. From germline, CDR1 is SGHDT and CDR2 YYEEEE. The CDR3 sequence is 15 residues long. The CDR3 reads CASSLVASGSNEQFF. Combining the CDR3 with reference TRBV5-6 and TRBJ2-1 gives the whole variable domain DAGVTQSPTHLIKTRGQQVTLRCSPKSGHDTVSWYQQALGQGPQFIFQYYEEEERQRGNFPDRFSGHQFPNYSSELNVNALLLGDSALYLCASSLVASGSNEQFFGPGTRLTVL.

The chain combines TRBV7-9 with TRBJ2-1; checking the TCRdb D call of TRBD2 is not possible without DNA. The CDR3 spans 16 residues. Germline-derived CDR1 and CDR2 are SEHNR and FQNEAQ (reference sequence). CDR3 amino acids: CASSLGSLAKYNEQFF.

The chain links TRBV12-3 or TRBV12-4 to TRBJ2-5. The CDR3 runs 14 residues. The CDR3 reads CASSLNGRVGTQYF.

This chain's CDR3 is CSADRMVGEQFF. The V call is TRBV20-1, the J call TRBJ2-1; TCRdb outputs TRBD1, but without DNA this stays unchecked. The CDR3 contains 12 residues. Germline values: CDR1 DFQATT, CDR2 SNEGSKA (reference sequence).

CDR3: CSAIRSSTDTQYF. The rearrangement joins TRBV20-1 to TRBJ2-3. The CDR3 totals 13 residues. Germline V gene lookup returns CDR1 DFQATT and CDR2 SNEGSKA (reference sequence).

The chain uses TRBV12-3 or TRBV12-4 and TRBJ2-2; TCRdb's assignment of TRBD2 cannot be checked, as there is no DNA. CDR3 length equals 17 residues. The CDR3 is CASKFSPSSGLTGELFF.

The chain links TRBV5-5 to TRBJ2-3; absent DNA, TCRdb's TRBD2 call cannot be checked. Germline V gene data show CDR1 as SGHKS and CDR2 as YYEKEE (reference sequence). This CDR3 is 16 amino acids long. This CDR3 reads CASSLGIAGGFDTQYF.

The rearrangement joins TRBV2 to TRBJ1-2; TCRdb's D gene call, TRBD1, goes unchecked for lack of DNA. The germline V gene encodes CDR1 SNHLY and CDR2 FYNNEI. This CDR3 has 15 residues. The CDR3: CASSEWLDRAYGYTF.

The chain has TRBV7-9 and TRBJ1-5; TCRdb returns TRBD1, unconfirmable since there is no DNA. The CDR3 is made up of 16 amino acids. Germline V CDR1 and CDR2: SEHNR, FQNEAQ (reference sequence). CDR3 sequence reads: CASSQGQGAPYQPQHF. The full variable domain, completed using reference TRBV7-9 and TRBJ1-5, is DTGVSQNPRHKITKRGQNVTFRCDPISEHNRLYWYRQTLGQGPEFLTYFQNEAQLEKSRLLSDRFSAERPKGSFSTLEIQRTEQGDSAMYLCASSQGQGAPYQPQHFGDGTRLSIL.

The V gene is TRBV30, the J gene TRBJ2-7; lacking DNA, the TRBD1 call made by TCRdb goes unchecked. This CDR3 region has 11 residues. CDR1 is GTSNPN and CDR2 is SVGIG in the germline V gene (reference sequence). The CDR3 loop reads CAWSERGEQYF.

This chain connects TRBV7-8 to TRBJ1-1. Germline V gives CDR1 SGHVS, CDR2 FQNEAQ. The CDR3 has 14 residues. CDR3 in amino acids: CASSLQNRGTEAFF.

The chain has TRBV7-3 and TRBJ1-5; there is no DNA to check the TCRdb D call of TRBD1. The length of the CDR3 is 13 residues. Germline loops: CDR1 SGHTA, CDR2 FQGTGA. The CDR3 is CATPRQGDQPQHF.